The entry below describes one T cell receptor (beta chain). This entry comes from a study of blood T cell repertoires in COVID-19. Study information: Both acute and convalescent COVID-19 samples were obtained from the United States, Italy and Spain.

Trimming removed 1 base at V and 1 base at J, with 13 bases between. Germline CDR1 reads LNHDA; CDR2 reads SQIVND (reference sequence). This CDR3 spans 16 amino acids. Sequencing used immunoSEQ multiplex PCR; TCRdb keeps in-frame clones, though not all of them. In the table there are more than 140,000 clones, 85% to 90% of which are singletons. The sequenced sample was peripheral blood. The origin of this receptor is a woman in her sixties with acute or convalescent COVID-19. The chain combines TRBV19 with TRBJ2-5; D might be TRBD2 (5 bases). The CDR3 loop reads CASSIGTGEGQETQYF. The DNA for the CDR3 is TGTGCCAGTAGTATAGGTACCGGAGAGGGCCAAGAGACCCAGTACTTC.